Given below is one TCR beta chain in context. This sample also contains other DNA sequences that code for the same CDR3. The assay was immunoSEQ multiplex PCR, and TCRdb's table has in-frame clones only and misses some. The sample lists over a million clones; about 96% were seen once. The data stem from a study of shared clonotypes between healthy human individuals. The sequencing input was naive CD4+ T cells sorted from blood. Subset of the sample: CD45RA+ positively selected. The sequence came from a man aged 25-40 years in good health.

The CDR3 here is CATSRAGTSYEQYF. The CDR3 region has the DNA TGTGCCACCAGCAGGGCGGGAACCTCCTACGAGCAGTACTTC. The chain joins TRBV15 to TRBJ2-7, with TRBD2 as a possible D gene (6 bases). Germline V gene data show CDR1 as LNHNV and CDR2 as YYDKDF (reference sequence). The CDR3 is 14 residues long. Trimming shortened V by 3 bases and J by 0 bases, and 9 bases separated the two germline ends.